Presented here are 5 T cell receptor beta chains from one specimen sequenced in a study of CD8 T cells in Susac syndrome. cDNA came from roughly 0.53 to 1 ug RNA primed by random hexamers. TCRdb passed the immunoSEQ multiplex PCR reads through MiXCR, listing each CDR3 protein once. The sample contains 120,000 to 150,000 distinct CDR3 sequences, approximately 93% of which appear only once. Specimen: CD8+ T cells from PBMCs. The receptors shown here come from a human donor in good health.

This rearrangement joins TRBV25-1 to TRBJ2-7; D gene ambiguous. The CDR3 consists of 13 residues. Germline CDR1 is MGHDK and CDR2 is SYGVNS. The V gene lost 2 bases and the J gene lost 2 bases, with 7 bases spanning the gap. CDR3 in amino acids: CASSEAGTYEQYF. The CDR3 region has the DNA TGTGCCAGCAGTGAAGCTGGGACCTACGAGCAGTACTTC.

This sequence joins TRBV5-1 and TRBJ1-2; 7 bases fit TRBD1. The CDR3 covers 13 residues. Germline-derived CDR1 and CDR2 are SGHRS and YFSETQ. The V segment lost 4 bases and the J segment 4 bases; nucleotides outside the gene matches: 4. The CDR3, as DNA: TGCGCCAGCAGCGTGGGACAGTCCTATGGCTACACCTTC. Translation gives CASSVGQSYGYTF.

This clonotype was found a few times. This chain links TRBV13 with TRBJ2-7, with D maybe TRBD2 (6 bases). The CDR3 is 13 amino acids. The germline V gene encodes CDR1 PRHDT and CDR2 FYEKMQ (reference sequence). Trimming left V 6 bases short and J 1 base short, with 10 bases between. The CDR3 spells CASSLRGSYEQYF. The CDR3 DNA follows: TGTGCCAGCAGTTTGCGGGGTTCCTACGAGCAGTACTTC. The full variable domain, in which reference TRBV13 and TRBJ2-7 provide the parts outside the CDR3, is AAGVIQSPRHLIKEKRETATLKCYPIPRHDTVYWYQQGPGQDPQFLISFYEKMQSDKGSIPDRFSAQQFSDYHSELNMSSLELGDSALYFCASSLRGSYEQYFGPGTRLTVT.

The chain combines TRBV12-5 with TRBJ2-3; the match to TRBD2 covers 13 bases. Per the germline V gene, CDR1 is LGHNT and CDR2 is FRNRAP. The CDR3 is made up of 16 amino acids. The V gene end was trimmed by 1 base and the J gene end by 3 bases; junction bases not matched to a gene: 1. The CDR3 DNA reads TGTGCTAGTGGTTTGGGGGGACTAGCGGGAACAGATACGCAGTATTTT. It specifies CASGLGGLAGTDTQYF.

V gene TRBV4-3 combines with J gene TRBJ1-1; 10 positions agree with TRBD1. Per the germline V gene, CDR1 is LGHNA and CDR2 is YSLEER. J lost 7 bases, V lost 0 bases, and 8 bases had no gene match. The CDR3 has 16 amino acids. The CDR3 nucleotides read TGCGCCAGCAGCCAAGATAGGGGACAGGGGTTCGGTGAAGCTTTCTTT. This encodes CASSQDRGQGFGEAFF.